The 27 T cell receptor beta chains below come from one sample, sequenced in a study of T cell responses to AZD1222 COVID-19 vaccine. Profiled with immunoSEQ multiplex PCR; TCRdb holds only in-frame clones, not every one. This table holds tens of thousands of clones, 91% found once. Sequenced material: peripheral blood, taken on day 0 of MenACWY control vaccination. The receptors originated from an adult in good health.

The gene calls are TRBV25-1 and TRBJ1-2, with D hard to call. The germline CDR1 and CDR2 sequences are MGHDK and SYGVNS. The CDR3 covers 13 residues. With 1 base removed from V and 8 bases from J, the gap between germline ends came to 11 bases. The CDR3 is CASSESGVRGYTF. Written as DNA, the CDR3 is TGTGCCAGCAGTGAATCCGGGGTTCGAGGCTACACCTTC.

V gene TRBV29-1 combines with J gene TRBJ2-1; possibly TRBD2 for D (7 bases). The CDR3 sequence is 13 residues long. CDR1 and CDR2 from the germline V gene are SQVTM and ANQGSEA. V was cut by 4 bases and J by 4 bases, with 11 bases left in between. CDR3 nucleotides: TGCAGCGTTGGGGGGGGCACATACAATGAGCAGTTCTTC. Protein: CSVGGGTYNEQFF.

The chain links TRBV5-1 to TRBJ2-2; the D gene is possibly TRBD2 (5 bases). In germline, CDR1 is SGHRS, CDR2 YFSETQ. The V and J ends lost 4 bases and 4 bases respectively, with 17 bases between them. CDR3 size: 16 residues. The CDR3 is CASSLTPEGGTGELFF. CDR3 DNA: TGCGCCAGCAGCCTTACACCCGAGGGCGGCACCGGGGAGCTGTTTTTT.

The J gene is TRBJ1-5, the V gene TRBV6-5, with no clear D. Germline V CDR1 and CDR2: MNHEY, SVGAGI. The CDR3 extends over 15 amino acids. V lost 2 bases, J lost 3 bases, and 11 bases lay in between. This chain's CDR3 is CASSYGWQSNQPQHF. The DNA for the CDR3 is TGTGCCAGCAGTTACGGGTGGCAGTCCAATCAGCCCCAGCATTTT.

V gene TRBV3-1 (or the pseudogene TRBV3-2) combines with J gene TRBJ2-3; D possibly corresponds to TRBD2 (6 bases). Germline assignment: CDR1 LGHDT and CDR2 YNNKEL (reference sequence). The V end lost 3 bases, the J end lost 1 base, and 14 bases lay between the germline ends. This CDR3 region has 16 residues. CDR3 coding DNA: TGTGCCAGCAGCCAGGGACTGGCGACTGGCACAGATACGCAGTATTTT. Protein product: CASSQGLATGTDTQYF.

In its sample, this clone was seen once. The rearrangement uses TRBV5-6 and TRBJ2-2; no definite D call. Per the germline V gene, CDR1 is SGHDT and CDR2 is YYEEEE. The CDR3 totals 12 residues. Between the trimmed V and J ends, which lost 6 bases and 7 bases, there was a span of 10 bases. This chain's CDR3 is CASTWAIGELFF. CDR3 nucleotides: TGTGCCAGCACTTGGGCTATCGGGGAGCTGTTTTTT.

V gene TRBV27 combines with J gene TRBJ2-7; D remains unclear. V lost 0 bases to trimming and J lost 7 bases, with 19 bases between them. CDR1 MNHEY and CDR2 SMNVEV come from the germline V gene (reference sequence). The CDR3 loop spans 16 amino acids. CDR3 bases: TGTGCCAGCAGTTTATCCCAGAGTCCTCTTACGCGGGAGCAGTACTTC. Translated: CASSLSQSPLTREQYF.

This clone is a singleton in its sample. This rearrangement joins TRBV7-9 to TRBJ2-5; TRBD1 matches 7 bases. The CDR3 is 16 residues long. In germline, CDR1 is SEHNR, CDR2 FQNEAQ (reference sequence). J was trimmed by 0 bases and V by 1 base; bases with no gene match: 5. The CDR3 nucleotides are TGTGCCAGCAGCTTAGGAGGGACAGAGTACCAAGAGACCCAGTACTTC. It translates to CASSLGGTEYQETQYF.

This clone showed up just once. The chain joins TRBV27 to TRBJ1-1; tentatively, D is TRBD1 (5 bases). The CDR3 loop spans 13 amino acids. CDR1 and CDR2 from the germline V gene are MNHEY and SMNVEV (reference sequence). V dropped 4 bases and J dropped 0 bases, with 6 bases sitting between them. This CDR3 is CASSWGLNTEAFF. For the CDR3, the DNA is TGTGCCAGCAGTTGGGGCCTGAACACTGAAGCTTTCTTT.

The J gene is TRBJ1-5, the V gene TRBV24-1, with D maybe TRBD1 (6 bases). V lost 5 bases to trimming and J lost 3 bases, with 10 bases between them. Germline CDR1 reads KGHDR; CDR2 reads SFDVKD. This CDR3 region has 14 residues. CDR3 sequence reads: CATSARTVNQPQHF. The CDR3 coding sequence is TGTGCCACCAGTGCCCGGACAGTCAATCAGCCCCAGCATTTT.

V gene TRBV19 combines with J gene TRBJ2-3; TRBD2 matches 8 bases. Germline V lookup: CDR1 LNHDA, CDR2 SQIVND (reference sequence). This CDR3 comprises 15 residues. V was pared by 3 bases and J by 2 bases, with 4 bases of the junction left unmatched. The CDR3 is CASSMSGGITDTQYF. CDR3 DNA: TGTGCCAGTAGTATGAGCGGGGGAATCACAGATACGCAGTATTTT.

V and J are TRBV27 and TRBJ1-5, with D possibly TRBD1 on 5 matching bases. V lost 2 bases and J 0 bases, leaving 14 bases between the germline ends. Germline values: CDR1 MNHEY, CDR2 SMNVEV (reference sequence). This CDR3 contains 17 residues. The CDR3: CASSLVGVGYSNQPQHF. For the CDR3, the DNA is TGTGCCAGCAGTTTAGTAGGGGTGGGGTATAGCAATCAGCCCCAGCATTTT.

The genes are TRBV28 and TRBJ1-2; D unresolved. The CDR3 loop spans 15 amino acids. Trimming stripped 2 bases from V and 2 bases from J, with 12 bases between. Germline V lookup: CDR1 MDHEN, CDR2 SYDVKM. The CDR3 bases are TGTGCCAGCAGTTTAAACGGTCAGCTAAACTATGGCTACACCTTC. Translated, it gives CASSLNGQLNYGYTF.

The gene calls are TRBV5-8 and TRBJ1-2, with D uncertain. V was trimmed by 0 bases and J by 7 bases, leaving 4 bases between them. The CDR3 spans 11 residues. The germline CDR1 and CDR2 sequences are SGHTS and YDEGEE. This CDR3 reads CASSLGVGYTF. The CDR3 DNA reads TGTGCCAGCAGCTTGGGGGTTGGCTACACCTTC.

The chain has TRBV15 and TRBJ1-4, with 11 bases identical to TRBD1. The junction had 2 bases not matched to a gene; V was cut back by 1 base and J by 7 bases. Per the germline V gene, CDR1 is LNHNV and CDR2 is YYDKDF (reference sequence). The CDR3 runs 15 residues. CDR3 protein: CATSRAGQGAEKLFF. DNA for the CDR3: TGTGCCACCAGCAGAGCCGGACAGGGGGCTGAAAAACTGTTTTTT.

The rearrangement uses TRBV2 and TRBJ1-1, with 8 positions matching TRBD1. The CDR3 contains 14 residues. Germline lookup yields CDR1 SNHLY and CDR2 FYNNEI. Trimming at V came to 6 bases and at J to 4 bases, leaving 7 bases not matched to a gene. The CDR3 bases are TGTGCCAGCAGCTGGGACAGGCGGGTCACTGAAGCTTTCTTT. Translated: CASSWDRRVTEAFF.

CDR3 DNA: TGTGCCACCCGGGGGACAGGGATCGCCCAAGAGACCCAGTACTTC. Translating it yields CATRGTGIAQETQYF. This chain joins TRBV6-5 and TRBJ2-5; 9 bases align to TRBD1. Germline CDR1 reads MNHEY; CDR2 reads SVGAGI. The CDR3 totals 15 residues. With V trimmed by 10 bases and J by 1 base, 10 bases remained unmatched.

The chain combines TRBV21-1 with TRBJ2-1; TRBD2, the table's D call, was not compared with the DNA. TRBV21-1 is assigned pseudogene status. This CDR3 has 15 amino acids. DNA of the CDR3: TGTGCCAGCAGCAAGAAACTAGCGGGAGTTCACGAGCAGTTCTTC. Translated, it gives CASSKKLAGVHEQFF.

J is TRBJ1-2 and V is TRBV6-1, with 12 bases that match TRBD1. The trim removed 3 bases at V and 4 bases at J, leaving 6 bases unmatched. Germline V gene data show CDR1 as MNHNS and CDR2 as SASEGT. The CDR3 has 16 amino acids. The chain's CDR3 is CASSEGTGGHLYGYTF. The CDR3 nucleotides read TGTGCCAGCAGTGAGGGGACAGGGGGCCACCTCTATGGCTACACCTTC.

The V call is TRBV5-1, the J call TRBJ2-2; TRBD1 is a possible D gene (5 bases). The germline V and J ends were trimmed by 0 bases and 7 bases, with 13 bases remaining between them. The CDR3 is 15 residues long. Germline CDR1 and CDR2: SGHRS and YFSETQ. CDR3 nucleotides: TGCGCCAGCAGCTTGGCTGGAAGGGGCGACGGGGAGCTGTTTTTT. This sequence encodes CASSLAGRGDGELFF.

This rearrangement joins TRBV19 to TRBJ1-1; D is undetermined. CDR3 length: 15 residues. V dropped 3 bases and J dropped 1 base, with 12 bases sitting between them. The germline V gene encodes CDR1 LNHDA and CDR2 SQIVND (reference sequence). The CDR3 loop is CASSMTGLPNTEAFF. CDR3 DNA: TGTGCCAGTAGTATGACCGGACTTCCGAACACTGAAGCTTTCTTT.

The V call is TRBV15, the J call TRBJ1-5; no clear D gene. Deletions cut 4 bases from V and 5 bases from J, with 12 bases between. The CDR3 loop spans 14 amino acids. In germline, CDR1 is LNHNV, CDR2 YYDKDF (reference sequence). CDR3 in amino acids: CATSTTDGDQPQHF. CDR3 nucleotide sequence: TGTGCCACCAGCACGACCGACGGGGATCAGCCCCAGCATTTT. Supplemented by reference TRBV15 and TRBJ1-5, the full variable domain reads DAMVIQNPRYQVTQFGKPVTLSCSQTLNHNVMYWYQQKSSQAPKLLFHYYDKDFNNEADTPDNFQSRRPNTSFCFLDIRSPGLGDTAMYLCATSTTDGDQPQHFGDGTRLSIL.

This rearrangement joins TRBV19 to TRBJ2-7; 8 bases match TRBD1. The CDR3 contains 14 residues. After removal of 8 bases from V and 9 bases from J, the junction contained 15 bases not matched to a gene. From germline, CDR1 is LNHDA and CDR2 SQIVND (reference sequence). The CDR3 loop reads CASRPRDRIPGQYF. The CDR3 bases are TGTGCCAGTCGGCCTCGGGACAGGATCCCAGGGCAGTACTTC. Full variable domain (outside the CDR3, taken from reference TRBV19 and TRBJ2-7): DGGITQSPKYLFRKEGQNVTLSCEQNLNHDAMYWYRQDPGQGLRLIYYSQIVNDFQKGDIAEGYSVSREKKESFPLTVTSAQKNPTAFYLCASRPRDRIPGQYFGPGTRLTVT.

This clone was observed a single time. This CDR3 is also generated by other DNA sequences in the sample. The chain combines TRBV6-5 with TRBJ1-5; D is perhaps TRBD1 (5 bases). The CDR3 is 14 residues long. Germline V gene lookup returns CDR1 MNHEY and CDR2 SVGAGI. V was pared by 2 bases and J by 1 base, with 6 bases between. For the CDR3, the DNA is TGTGCCAGCAGTTACGGGGGGAGCAATCAGCCCCAGCATTTT. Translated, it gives CASSYGGSNQPQHF.

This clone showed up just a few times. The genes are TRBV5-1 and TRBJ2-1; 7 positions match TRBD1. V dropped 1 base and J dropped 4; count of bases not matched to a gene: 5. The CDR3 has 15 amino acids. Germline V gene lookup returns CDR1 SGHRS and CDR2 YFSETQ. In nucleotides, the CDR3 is TGCGCCAGCAGCTTGTCGACAGGGAGTTACAATGAGCAGTTCTTC. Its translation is CASSLSTGSYNEQFF.

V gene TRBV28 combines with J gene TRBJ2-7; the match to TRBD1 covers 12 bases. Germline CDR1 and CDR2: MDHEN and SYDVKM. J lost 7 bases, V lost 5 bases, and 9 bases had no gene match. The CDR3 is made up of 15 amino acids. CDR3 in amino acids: CASSTPGQGAGEQYF. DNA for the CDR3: TGTGCCAGCAGTACACCGGGACAGGGGGCGGGGGAGCAGTACTTC.

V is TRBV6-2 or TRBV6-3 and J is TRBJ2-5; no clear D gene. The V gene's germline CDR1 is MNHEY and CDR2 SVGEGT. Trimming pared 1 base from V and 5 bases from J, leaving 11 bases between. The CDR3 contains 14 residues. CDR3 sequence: CASSYLASEETQYF. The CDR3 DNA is TGTGCCAGCAGTTACTTGGCCAGCGAGGAGACCCAGTACTTC.